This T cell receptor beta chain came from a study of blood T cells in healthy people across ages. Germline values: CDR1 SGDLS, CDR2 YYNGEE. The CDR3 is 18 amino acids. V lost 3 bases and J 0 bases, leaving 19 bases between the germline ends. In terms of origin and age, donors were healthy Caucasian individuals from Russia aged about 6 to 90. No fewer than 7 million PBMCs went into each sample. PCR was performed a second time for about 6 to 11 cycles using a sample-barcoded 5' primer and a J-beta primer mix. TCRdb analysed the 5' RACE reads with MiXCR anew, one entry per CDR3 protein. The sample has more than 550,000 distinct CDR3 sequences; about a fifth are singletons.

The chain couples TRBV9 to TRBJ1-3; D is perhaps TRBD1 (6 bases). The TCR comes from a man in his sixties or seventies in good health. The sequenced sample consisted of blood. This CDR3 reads CASSEDSQGGSSGNTIYF. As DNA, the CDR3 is TGTGCCAGCAGCGAGGATTCCCAAGGGGGTTCCTCTGGAAACACCATATATTTT.